This T cell receptor beta chain was retrieved from a study of cytomegalovirus exposure and HLA in healthy donors. Background on the study: A prior study identified 90 million to 120 million unique TCR beta sequences from 200 million or so T cells. The study, taken as a whole, reports: An observed cluster of highly shared sequence variants was recorded as a likely sequencing artifact. Usually a TCR sequence was rare, but some public TCRs were found in many donors. There were several of the most significant clusters that appeared linked to common viral pathogens in a later analysis.

The primer mix had 60 Vbeta and 13 Jbeta primers. Clones were read by immunoSEQ multiplex PCR, and TCRdb kept only the in-frame ones, dropping some. The table records about 180,000 clones, roughly 76% of them present only once. Trimming pared 4 bases from V and 4 bases from J, leaving 17 bases between. CDR1 GTSNPN and CDR2 SVGIG come from the germline V gene (reference sequence). There are 14 residues in the CDR3. Turning to this clone: The target antigen is unknown.

The source of this sequence is a woman in her late teens or twenties in good health and CMV-seropositive. Sequencing was performed on PBMCs. The chain is built from TRBV30 and TRBJ2-7; a weak D match, TRBD2 (6 bases). Here the CDR3 reads CAWNSAGTGYEQYF. For the CDR3, the DNA is TGTGCCTGGAATTCGGCCGGGACTGGGTACGAGCAGTACTTC.